The following is a T cell receptor beta chain sequence with its context. This specimen comes from a study of blood T cell repertoires in COVID-19. On the study more broadly: Both acute and convalescent COVID-19 samples were obtained from the United States, Italy and Spain. Sample material is recorded as cDNA or gDNA derived from T cells, B-cell-depleted T cells, or PBMCs.

Method: immunoSEQ multiplex PCR; TCRdb's copy keeps in-frame clones and lacks some. Of around 130,000 clones in the sample, about 75% were seen once. There are 12 residues in the CDR3. CDR1 is MDHEN, CDR2 SYDVKM, per germline. V shed 2 bases, J shed 9 bases, and the junction held 4 bases outside the gene matches. The sample consisted of peripheral blood. The TCR comes from a man older than 75 with acute or convalescent COVID-19. The chain joins TRBV28 to TRBJ2-7, with 7 bases matching TRBD2. In nucleotides, the CDR3 is TGTGCCAGCAGTTTACGGGGGGTTAGGCAGTACTTC. Amino acid sequence: CASSLRGVRQYF.